Given below is one T cell receptor beta chain in context. These data belong to a study of blood T cell repertoires in COVID-19. Background on the study: Nucleic acid was either cDNA or gDNA, and it came from T cells, B-cell-depleted T cells, or PBMCs.

The CDR3 runs to 14 residues. Trimming took 5 bases from V and 1 from J, leaving 9 bases between them. Germline CDR1 and CDR2: LNHDA and SQIVND (reference sequence). Original processing notes: Scientists estimated how many nucleated cells there were by amplifying reference gene primers. The assay was immunoSEQ multiplex PCR, and TCRdb's table has in-frame clones only and misses some. V and J calls and clone size are those listed in that table; D and trimming were worked out from the DNA. The sample carries tens of thousands of clones, approximately 91% recorded once. The genes are TRBV19 and TRBJ2-4; perhaps TRBD2 as D (6 bases). Source material: peripheral blood. The clonotype comes from a man aged 60-69 years with COVID-19, enrolled during active disease. This CDR3 reads CASSLGGAKNIQYF. Here the CDR3 DNA reads TGTGCCAGTAGTTTAGGAGGGGCCAAAAACATTCAGTACTTC. Full variable domain (rest looked up from reference TRBV19 and TRBJ2-4): DGGITQSPKYLFRKEGQNVTLSCEQNLNHDAMYWYRQDPGQGLRLIYYSQIVNDFQKGDIAEGYSVSREKKESFPLTVTSAQKNPTAFYLCASSLGGAKNIQYFGAGTRLSVL.